This T cell receptor beta chain was observed in a study of T cell responses to AZD1222 COVID-19 vaccine. Study results and caveats: Nearly half of spike-specific TCRs reportedly go after variant regions that carry no mutations.

The length of the CDR3 is 17 residues. With 0 bases removed from V and 0 bases from J, the gap between germline ends came to 9 bases. The germline V gene encodes CDR1 SEHNR and CDR2 FQNEAQ (reference sequence). On this clone: What it recognizes is unknown.

Profiling relied on immunoSEQ multiplex PCR, and the TCRdb table lists in-frame clones only, not all of them. This table holds around 190,000 clones, 88% found once. Second doses at about 4 or about 12 weeks were pooled. V usage is TRBV7-9 and J usage is TRBJ2-6; tentatively, D is TRBD1 (5 bases). The specimen comprised peripheral blood, sampled 28 days after the second AZD1222 dose. This TCR came from an adult who received the AZD1222 COVID-19 vaccine. The CDR3 DNA sequence: TGTGCCAGCAGCTTAGCAGGGGCCGCCTCTGGGGCCAACGTCCTGACTTTC. This encodes CASSLAGAASGANVLTF.